A single sample gave rise to the 9 T cell receptor beta chains below, sequenced in a study of blood T cell repertoires in COVID-19. Generated by immunoSEQ multiplex PCR, the TCRdb table keeps only in-frame clones and is missing some. The profile shows some 250,000 clones, around 85% of them singletons. The sample comprised peripheral blood. These receptor sequences come from a woman in her 30s who had recovered from COVID-19.

This clone was detected once. The chain has TRBV7-3 and TRBJ1-2, with D maybe TRBD1 (6 bases). Germline-derived CDR1 and CDR2 are SGHTA and FQGTGA. V was cut by 8 bases and J by 2 bases, with 21 bases left in between. The CDR3 runs 16 residues. The CDR3 coding sequence is TGTGCCAGCTTTTCTTGTTCACGACAGGAAAACTATGGCTACACCTTC. This sequence encodes CASFSCSRQENYGYTF.

This clone was recorded only once. J is TRBJ1-1 and V is TRBV6-1; D not certain. The germline V and J ends were trimmed by 2 bases and 4 bases, with 11 bases remaining between them. The CDR3 is made up of 14 amino acids. Germline V gene data show CDR1 as MNHNS and CDR2 as SASEGT. The CDR3: CASSERRLSTEAFF. CDR3 bases: TGTGCCAGCAGTGAACGGAGGTTAAGCACTGAAGCTTTCTTT.

This chain uses TRBV27 with TRBJ1-1; D call uncertain. The germline CDR1 and CDR2 sequences are MNHEY and SMNVEV (reference sequence). The CDR3 runs to 14 residues. V lost 2 bases and J lost 5, with 12 bases in between. CDR3 sequence reads: CASSLGAGGTEAFF. CDR3 nucleotide sequence: TGTGCCAGCAGTTTAGGCGCAGGAGGGACTGAAGCTTTCTTT.

This clone occurred once. This chain uses TRBV5-4 with TRBJ2-6, with D perhaps TRBD1 (5 bases). The V end lost 7 bases, the J end lost 3 bases, and 11 bases lay between the germline ends. The CDR3 is 14 residues long. Germline loops: CDR1 SGHNT, CDR2 YYREEE (reference sequence). The CDR3 here is CASVGAGGANVLTF. CDR3 coding DNA: TGTGCCAGCGTTGGGGCAGGTGGGGCCAACGTCCTGACTTTC.

V is TRBV5-5 and J is TRBJ1-6; D perhaps matches TRBD1 (5 bases). Germline V gene sequence: CDR1 SGHKS, CDR2 YYEKEE (reference sequence). Between the trimmed V and J ends, which lost 4 bases and 4 bases, there was a span of 12 bases. The CDR3 consists of 15 residues. This CDR3 is CASSLGGGYNSPLHF. The CDR3 DNA follows: TGTGCCAGCAGCCTAGGCGGGGGGTATAATTCACCCCTCCACTTT.

The chain carries TRBV2 and TRBJ1-2, with TRBD1 identical over 9 bases. This CDR3 has 12 residues. The V gene's germline CDR1 is SNHLY and CDR2 FYNNEI. V was pared by 10 bases and J by 4 bases, with 4 bases of the junction left unmatched. The CDR3 DNA reads as TGTGCCACCCGGGACAGGGCCTATGGCTACACCTTC. Translation: CATRDRAYGYTF.

The table lists this clone with a count of one. The CDR3 region is CASSQEQGPYEQYF. The CDR3 DNA follows: TGCGCCAGCAGCCAAGAACAGGGGCCCTACGAGCAGTACTTC. This chain connects TRBV4-1 to TRBJ2-7, with TRBD1 matching 7 bases. Germline V gene sequence: CDR1 MGHRA, CDR2 YSYEKL. This CDR3 contains 14 residues. The trim removed 0 bases at V and 2 bases at J, leaving 1 base unmatched.

The chain carries TRBV18 and TRBJ1-2; D may be TRBD1 (6 bases). Trimming cost V 3 bases and J 2 bases, with 10 bases left between them. The CDR3 extends over 14 amino acids. CDR1 is KGHSH, CDR2 LQKENI, per germline. CDR3 loop: CASSPRQANYGYTF. The CDR3 coding sequence is TGTGCCAGCTCACCTCGACAGGCAAACTATGGCTACACCTTC.

The chain combines TRBV6-5 with TRBJ2-4, with 8 nucleotides matching TRBD1. The germline V gene encodes CDR1 MNHEY and CDR2 SVGAGI. After removal of 7 bases from V and 2 bases from J, the junction contained 7 bases not matched to a gene. This CDR3 contains 15 residues. In DNA form, the CDR3 reads TGTGCCAGCACCCCAGGGGGCTTCCCCAAAAACATTCAGTACTTC. Amino acid sequence: CASTPGGFPKNIQYF.